The T cell receptor beta chain described here comes from a study of technical replicates of blood from a few donors. Measured with immunoSEQ multiplex PCR; TCRdb has only the in-frame clones, and not every one. In the table there are tens of thousands of clones, roughly 96% of which are singletons. This CDR3 has 15 amino acids. The J segment lost 4 bases and the V segment lost 5 bases, leaving 11 bases of the junction unmatched. Germline loops: CDR1 MNHNY, CDR2 SVGAGI (reference sequence). This receptor was obtained from a human donor in good health. Sequencing was carried out using T cells isolated from PBMCs. The genes are TRBV6-6 and TRBJ2-7; 7 nucleotides agree with TRBD1. CDR3 residues: CASSRMRGPAYEQYF. The CDR3 region has the DNA TGTGCCAGCAGTAGGATGAGGGGGCCCGCTTACGAGCAGTACTTC.